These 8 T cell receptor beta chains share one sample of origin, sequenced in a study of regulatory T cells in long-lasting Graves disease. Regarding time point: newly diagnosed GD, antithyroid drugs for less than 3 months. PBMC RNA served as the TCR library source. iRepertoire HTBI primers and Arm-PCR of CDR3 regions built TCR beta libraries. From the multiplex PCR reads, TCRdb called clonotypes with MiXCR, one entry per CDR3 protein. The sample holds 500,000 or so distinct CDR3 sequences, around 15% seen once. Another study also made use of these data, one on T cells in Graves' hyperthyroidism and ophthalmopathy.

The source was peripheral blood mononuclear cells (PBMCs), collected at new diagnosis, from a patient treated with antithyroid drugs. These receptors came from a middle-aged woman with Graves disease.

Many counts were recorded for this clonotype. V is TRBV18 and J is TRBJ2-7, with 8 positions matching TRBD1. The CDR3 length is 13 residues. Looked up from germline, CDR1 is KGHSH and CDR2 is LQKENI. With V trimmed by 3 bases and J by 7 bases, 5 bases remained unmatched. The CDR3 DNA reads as TGTGCCAGCTCACCGGACAGGGTTTTTGAGCAGTACTTC. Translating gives CASSPDRVFEQYF.

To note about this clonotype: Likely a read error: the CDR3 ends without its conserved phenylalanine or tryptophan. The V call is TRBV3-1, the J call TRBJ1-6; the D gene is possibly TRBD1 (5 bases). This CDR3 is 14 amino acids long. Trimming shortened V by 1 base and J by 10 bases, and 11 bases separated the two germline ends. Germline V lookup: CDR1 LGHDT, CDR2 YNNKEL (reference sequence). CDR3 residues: CASSQGGVHSPLHL. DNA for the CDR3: TGTGCCAGCAGCCAAGGAGGGGTTCACTCACCCCTCCACCTT.

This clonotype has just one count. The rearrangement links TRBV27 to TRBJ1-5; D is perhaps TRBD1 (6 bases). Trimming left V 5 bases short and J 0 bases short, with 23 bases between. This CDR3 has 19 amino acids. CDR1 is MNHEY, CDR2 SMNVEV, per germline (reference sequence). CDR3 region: CASSTYPPGTPYSNQPQHF. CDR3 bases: TGTGCCAGCAGTACCTACCCCCCGGGGACACCTTATAGCAATCAGCCCCAGCATTTT.

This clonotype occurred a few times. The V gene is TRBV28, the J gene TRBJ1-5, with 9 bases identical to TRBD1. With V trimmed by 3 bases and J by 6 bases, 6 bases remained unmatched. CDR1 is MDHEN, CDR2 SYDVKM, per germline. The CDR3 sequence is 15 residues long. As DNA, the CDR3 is TGTGCCAGCAGTTTCCGGGACAGGGTAGGTCAGCCCCAGCATTTT. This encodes CASSFRDRVGQPQHF.

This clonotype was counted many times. The CDR3 bases are TGTGCCAGCAGTGAATTAGGCAGGGAGGATACTGAAGCTTTCTTT. Translation gives CASSELGREDTEAFF. The chain uses TRBV2 and TRBJ1-1; maybe TRBD1 (5 bases). V was cut by 2 bases and J by 5 bases, with 15 bases left in between. Germline values: CDR1 SNHLY, CDR2 FYNNEI. The CDR3 is made up of 15 amino acids.

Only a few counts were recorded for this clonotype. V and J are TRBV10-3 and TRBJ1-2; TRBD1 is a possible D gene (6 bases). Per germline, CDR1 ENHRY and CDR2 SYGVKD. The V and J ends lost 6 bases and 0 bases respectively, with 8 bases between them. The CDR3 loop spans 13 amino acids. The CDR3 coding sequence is TGTGCCATCAGCGGGGACACTAACTATGGCTACACCTTC. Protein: CAISGDTNYGYTF.

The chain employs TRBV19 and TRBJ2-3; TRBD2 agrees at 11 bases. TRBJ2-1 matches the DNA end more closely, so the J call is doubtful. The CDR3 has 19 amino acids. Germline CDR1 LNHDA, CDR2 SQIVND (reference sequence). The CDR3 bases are TGTGCCAGTAGCCAGAATAGCGGGGGGGGAGGCGCCCCCTACAATGAGCAGTTCTTC. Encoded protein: CASSQNSGGGGAPYNEQFF.

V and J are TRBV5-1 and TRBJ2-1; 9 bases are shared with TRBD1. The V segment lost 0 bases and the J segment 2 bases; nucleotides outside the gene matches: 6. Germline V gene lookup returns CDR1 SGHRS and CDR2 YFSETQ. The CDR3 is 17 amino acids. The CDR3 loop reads CASSLAGTGTPYNEQFF. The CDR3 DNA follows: TGCGCCAGCAGCTTGGCCGGGACAGGGACCCCCTACAATGAGCAGTTCTTC.